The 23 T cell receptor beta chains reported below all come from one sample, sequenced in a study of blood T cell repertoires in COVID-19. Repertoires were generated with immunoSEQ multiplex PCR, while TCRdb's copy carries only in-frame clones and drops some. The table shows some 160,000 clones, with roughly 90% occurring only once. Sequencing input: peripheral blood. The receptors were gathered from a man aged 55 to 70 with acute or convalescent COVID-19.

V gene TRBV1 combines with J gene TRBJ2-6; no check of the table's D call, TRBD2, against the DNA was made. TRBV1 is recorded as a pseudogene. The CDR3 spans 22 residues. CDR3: CTSSHPEPGKRVGPSGANVLTF. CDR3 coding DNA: TGCACCAGCAGCCACCCAGAGCCGGGGAAAAGGGTTGGACCCTCTGGGGCCAACGTCCTGACTTTC.

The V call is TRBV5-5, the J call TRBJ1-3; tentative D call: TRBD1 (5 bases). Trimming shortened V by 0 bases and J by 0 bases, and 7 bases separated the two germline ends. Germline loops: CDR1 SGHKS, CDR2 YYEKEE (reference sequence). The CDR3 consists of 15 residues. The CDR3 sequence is CASSLEGRSGNTIYF. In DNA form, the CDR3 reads TGTGCCAGCAGCTTGGAGGGGCGCTCTGGAAACACCATATATTTT.

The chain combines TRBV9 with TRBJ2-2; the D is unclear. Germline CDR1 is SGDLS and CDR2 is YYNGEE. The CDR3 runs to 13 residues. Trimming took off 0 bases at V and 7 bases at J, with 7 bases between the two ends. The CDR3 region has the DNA TGTGCCAGCAGCGTAGTTTCTAACGGGGAGCTGTTTTTT. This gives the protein CASSVVSNGELFF.

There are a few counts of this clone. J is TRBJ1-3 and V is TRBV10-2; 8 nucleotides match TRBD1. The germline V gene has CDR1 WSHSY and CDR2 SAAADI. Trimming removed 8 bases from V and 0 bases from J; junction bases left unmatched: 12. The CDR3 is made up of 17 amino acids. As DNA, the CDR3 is TGCGCCAGCGGGACAGGACGTACAATTTACTCTGGAAACACCATATATTTT. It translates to CASGTGRTIYSGNTIYF.

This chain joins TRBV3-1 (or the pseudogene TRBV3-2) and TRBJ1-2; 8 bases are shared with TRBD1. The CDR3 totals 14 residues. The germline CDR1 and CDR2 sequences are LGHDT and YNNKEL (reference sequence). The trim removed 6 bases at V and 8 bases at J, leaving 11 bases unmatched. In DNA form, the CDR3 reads TGTGCCAGCAGTCGGACCGGGACAGGCCTCGGCTACACCTTC. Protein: CASSRTGTGLGYTF.

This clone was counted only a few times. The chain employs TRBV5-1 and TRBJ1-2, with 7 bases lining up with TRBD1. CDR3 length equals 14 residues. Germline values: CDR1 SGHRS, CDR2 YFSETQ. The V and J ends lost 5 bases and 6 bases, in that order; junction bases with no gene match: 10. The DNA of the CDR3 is TGCGCCAGCAGTCGGAACAGGGGTGAGGATGGCTACACCTTC. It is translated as CASSRNRGEDGYTF.

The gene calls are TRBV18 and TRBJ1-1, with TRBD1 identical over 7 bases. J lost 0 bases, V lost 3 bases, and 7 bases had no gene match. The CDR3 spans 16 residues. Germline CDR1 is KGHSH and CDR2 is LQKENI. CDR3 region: CASSPGQIIMNTEAFF. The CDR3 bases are TGTGCCAGCTCACCGGGACAGATTATCATGAACACTGAAGCTTTCTTT.

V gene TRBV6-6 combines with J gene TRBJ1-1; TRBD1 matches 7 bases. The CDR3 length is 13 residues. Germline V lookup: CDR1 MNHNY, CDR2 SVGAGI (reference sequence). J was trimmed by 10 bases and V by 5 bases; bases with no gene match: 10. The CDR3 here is CASSQNTGAVAFF. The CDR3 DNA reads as TGTGCCAGCAGTCAAAATACAGGGGCCGTAGCTTTCTTT.

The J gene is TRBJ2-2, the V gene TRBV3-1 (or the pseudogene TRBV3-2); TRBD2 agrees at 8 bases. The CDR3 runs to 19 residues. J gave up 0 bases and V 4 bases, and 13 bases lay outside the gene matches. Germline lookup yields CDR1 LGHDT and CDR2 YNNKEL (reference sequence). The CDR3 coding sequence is TGTGCCAGCAGCCCATACATAACTAGCGGAGGTACGAACACCGGGGAGCTGTTTTTT. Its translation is CASSPYITSGGTNTGELFF.

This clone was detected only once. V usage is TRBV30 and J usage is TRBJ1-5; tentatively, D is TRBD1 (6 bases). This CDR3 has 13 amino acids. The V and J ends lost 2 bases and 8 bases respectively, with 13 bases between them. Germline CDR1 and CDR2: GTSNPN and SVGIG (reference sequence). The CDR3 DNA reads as TGTGCCTGGAGTAGTACAGGGAAGGAGCCCCAGCATTTT. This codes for CAWSSTGKEPQHF. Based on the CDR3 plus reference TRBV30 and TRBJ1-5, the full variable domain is SQTIHQWPATLVQPVGSPLSLECTVEGTSNPNLYWYRQAAGRGLQLLFYSVGIGQISSEVPQNLSASRPQDRQFILSSKKLLLSDSGFYLCAWSSTGKEPQHFGDGTRLSIL.

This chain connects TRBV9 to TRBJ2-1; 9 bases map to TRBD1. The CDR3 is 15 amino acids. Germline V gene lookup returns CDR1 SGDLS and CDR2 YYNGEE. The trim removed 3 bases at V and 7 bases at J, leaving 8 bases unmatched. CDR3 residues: CASSGGTGFVNEQFF. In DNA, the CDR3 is TGTGCCAGCAGCGGGGGGACAGGGTTTGTGAATGAGCAGTTCTTC.

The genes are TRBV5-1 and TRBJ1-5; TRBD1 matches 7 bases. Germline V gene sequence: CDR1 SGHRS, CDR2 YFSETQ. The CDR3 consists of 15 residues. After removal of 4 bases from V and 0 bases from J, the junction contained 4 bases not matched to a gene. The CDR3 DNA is TGCGCCAGCAGCGAGGGGACAGCTAGCAATCAGCCCCAGCATTTT. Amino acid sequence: CASSEGTASNQPQHF.

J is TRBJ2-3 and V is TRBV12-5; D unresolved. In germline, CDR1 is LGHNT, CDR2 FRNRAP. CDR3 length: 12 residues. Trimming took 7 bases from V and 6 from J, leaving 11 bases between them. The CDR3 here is CASARSWDTQYF. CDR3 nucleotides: TGTGCTAGTGCCCGGTCGTGGGATACGCAGTATTTT.

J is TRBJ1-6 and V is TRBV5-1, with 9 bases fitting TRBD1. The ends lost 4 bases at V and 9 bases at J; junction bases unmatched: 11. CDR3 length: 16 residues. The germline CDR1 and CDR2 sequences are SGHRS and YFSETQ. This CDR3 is CASSPQGASAGSPLHF. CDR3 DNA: TGCGCCAGCAGCCCACAGGGGGCAAGCGCGGGTTCACCCCTCCACTTT.

The CDR3 region has the DNA TGCGCCAGCAGCCAGAGTCAGGGGTCGGTTGGAAACACCATATATTTT. Translation: CASSQSQGSVGNTIYF. J is TRBJ1-3 and V is TRBV4-3; D perhaps matches TRBD1 (6 bases). Trimming removed 3 bases from V and 3 bases from J, with 15 bases in between. The V gene's germline CDR1 is LGHNA and CDR2 YSLEER. The CDR3 extends over 16 amino acids.

The DNA of the CDR3 is TGTGCCAGCAGCACTTCAATAGCGGGGGGGCCAGGCACCGGGGAGCTGTTTTTT. Amino acids: CASSTSIAGGPGTGELFF. This chain uses TRBV2 with TRBJ2-2, with TRBD2 matching 11 bases. This CDR3 is 18 amino acids long. The junction had 13 bases not matched to a gene; V was cut back by 6 bases and J by 4 bases. CDR1 is SNHLY, CDR2 FYNNEI, per germline. Full variable domain (remainder filled in from reference TRBV2 and TRBJ2-2): EPEVTQTPSHQVTQMGQEVILRCVPISNHLYFYWYRQILGQKVEFLVSFYNNEISEKSEIFDDQFSVERPDGSNFTLKIRSTKLEDSAMYFCASSTSIAGGPGTGELFFGEGSRLTVL.

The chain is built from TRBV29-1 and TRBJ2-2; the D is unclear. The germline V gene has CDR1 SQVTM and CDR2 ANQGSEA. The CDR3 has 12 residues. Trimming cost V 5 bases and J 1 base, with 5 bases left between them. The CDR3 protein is CSVYRNTGELFF. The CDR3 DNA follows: TGCAGCGTTTACAGGAACACCGGGGAGCTGTTTTTT.

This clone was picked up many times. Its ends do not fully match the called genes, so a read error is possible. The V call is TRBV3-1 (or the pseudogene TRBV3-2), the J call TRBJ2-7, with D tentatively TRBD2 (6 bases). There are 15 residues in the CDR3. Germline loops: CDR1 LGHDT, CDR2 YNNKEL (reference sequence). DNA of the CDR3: TGTGCCAGCACCTCTTCTAAGGTGAAGGGGATAAAGCGGGACTTC. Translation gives CASTSSKVKGIKRDF.

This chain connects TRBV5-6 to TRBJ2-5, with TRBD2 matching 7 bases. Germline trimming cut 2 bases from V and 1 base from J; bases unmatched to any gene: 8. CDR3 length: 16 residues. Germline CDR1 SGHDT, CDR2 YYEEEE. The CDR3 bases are TGTGCCAGCAGCTTTAAAGCGGGATCGCGCCAAGAGACCCAGTACTTC. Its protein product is CASSFKAGSRQETQYF.

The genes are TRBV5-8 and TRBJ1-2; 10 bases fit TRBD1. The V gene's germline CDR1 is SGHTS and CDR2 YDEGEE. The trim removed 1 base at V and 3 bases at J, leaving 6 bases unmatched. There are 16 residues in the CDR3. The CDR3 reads CASSLPRDRGYYGYTF. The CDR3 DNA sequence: TGTGCCAGCAGCTTGCCCCGGGACAGGGGATACTATGGCTACACCTTC.

The CDR3 DNA follows: TGTGCCAGCAGTTTAATAGGGACTACTGAAGCTTTCTTT. This translates into CASSLIGTTEAFF. The chain combines TRBV12-3 or TRBV12-4 with TRBJ1-1, with D tentatively TRBD1 (5 bases). This CDR3 spans 13 amino acids. The V end was cut by 2 bases, the J end by 5 bases, with 9 bases between.

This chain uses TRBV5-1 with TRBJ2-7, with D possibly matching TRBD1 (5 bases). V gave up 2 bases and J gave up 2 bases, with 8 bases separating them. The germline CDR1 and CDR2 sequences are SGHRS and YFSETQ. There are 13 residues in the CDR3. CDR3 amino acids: CASSLQAPYEQYF. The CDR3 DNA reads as TGCGCCAGCAGCTTACAGGCCCCCTACGAGCAGTACTTC.

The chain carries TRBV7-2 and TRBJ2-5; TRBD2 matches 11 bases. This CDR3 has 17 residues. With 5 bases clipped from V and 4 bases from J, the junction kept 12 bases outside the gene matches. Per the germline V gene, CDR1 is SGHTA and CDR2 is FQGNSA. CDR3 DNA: TGTGCCAGCAGCAAGACTAGCGGGGCCTACTACTTAGAGACCCAGTACTTC. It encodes CASSKTSGAYYLETQYF.